Listed below are T cell receptor beta chains from one sample, sequenced in a study of graft-versus-host responses after intestinal transplantation. Data came from immunoSEQ multiplex PCR; TCRdb stores just in-frame clones and leaves some out. The sample includes about 2,500 clones, approximately 30% of them seen just once. The source was alloreactive CD4+ T cells from a mixed lymphocyte reaction culture, collected before transplantation. The receptor source for this set is a human patient who was an organ donor for intestinal transplantation. CDR3s include the opening cysteine and the closing phenylalanine or tryptophan. D genes are given only for firm matches. Clone size is shown for a subset of rows, as once, few, many or a class of expanded clone.

clone size: few
J gene: TRBJ1-1
D gene: NA
V gene: TRBV30
CDR3 protein: CAWSARNTEAFF
CDR3 DNA: TGTGCCTGGAGTGCTCGGAACACTGAAGCTTTCTTT

clone size: NA
J gene: TRBJ1-1
D gene: TRBD1
V gene: TRBV5-4
CDR3 protein: CASSIAGTGAAEAFF
CDR3 DNA: TGTGCCAGCAGCATAGCCGGGACAGGGGCAGCTGAAGCTTTCTTT

clone size: medium-sized
J gene: TRBJ2-2
D gene: NA
V gene: TRBV27
CDR3 protein: CASSFTGIGELFF
CDR3 DNA: TGTGCCAGCAGTTTCACAGGGATCGGGGAGCTGTTTTTT

clone size: medium-sized
J gene: TRBJ2-1
D gene: TRBD1
V gene: TRBV6-5
CDR3 protein: CASSRGQGGYNEQFF
CDR3 DNA: TGTGCCAGCAGCAGGGGACAGGGAGGCTACAATGAGCAGTTCTTC

clone size: NA
J gene: TRBJ1-2
D gene: TRBD1
V gene: TRBV4-1
CDR3 protein: CASSQVRTGDGYTF
CDR3 DNA: TGTGCCAGCAGCCAAGTACGGACAGGGGACGGCTACACCTTC

clone size: NA
J gene: TRBJ2-4
D gene: NA
V gene: TRBV5-3
CDR3 protein: CASSLSGVKNIQYF
CDR3 DNA: TGTGCCAGCAGCTTGTCGGGGGTCAAAAACATTCAGTACTTC

clone size: NA
J gene: TRBJ2-3
D gene: TRBD1
V gene: TRBV5-4
CDR3 protein: CASTITGVGDTQYF
CDR3 DNA: TGTGCCAGCACTATAACAGGGGTCGGTGATACGCAGTATTTT

clone size: NA
J gene: TRBJ2-5
D gene: NA
V gene: TRBV9
CDR3 protein: CASSLQGRAETQYF
CDR3 DNA: TGTGCCAGCAGCTTACAGGGTCGGGCGGAGACCCAGTACTTC

clone size: NA
J gene: TRBJ2-3
D gene: NA
V gene: TRBV4-3
CDR3 protein: CASSQRDSGGLNTQYF
CDR3 DNA: TGCGCCAGCAGCCAACGGGACAGCGGGGGTTTGAATACGCAGTATTTT

clone size: NA
J gene: TRBJ2-5
D gene: NA
V gene: TRBV29-1
CDR3 protein: CSVTGREETQYF
CDR3 DNA: TGCAGCGTTACAGGCCGGGAAGAGACCCAGTACTTC

clone size: medium-sized
J gene: TRBJ1-1
D gene: NA
V gene: TRBV29-1
CDR3 protein: CSVPGPVGTEAFF
CDR3 DNA: TGCAGCGTTCCAGGGCCGGTGGGCACTGAAGCTTTCTTT

clone size: few
J gene: TRBJ1-4
D gene: NA
V gene: TRBV28
CDR3 protein: CASSLPTGLTNEKLFF
CDR3 DNA: TGTGCCAGCAGTTTACCTACAGGGTTGACTAATGAAAAACTGTTTTTT

clone size: NA
J gene: TRBJ2-1
D gene: TRBD1
V gene: TRBV6-9
CDR3 protein: CASSYLTGINNEQFF
CDR3 DNA: TGTGCCAGCAGTTACCTGACAGGGATAAACAATGAGCAGTTCTTC

clone size: few
J gene: TRBJ1-1
D gene: NA
V gene: TRBV5-4
CDR3 protein: CASSLRTVRTEAFF
CDR3 DNA: TGTGCCAGCAGCTTGCGAACGGTGCGCACTGAAGCTTTCTTT

clone size: few
J gene: TRBJ1-1
D gene: TRBD1
V gene: TRBV30
CDR3 protein: CAWRGTGGTEAFF
CDR3 DNA: TGTGCCTGGCGCGGGACAGGGGGTACTGAAGCTTTCTTT

clone size: NA
J gene: TRBJ2-5
D gene: TRBD1
V gene: TRBV10-3
CDR3 protein: CAISRQGAQETQYF
CDR3 DNA: TGTGCCATCAGTAGACAGGGGGCGCAGGAGACCCAGTACTTC

clone size: NA
J gene: TRBJ2-1
D gene: TRBD2
V gene: TRBV6-1
CDR3 protein: CASGRGNEQFF
CDR3 DNA: TGTGCCAGCGGGCGGGGGAATGAGCAGTTCTTC

clone size: NA
J gene: TRBJ2-6
D gene: NA
V gene: TRBV11-3
CDR3 protein: CASSTVLRQSRANVLTF
CDR3 DNA: TGTGCCAGCAGCACCGTACTTCGACAAAGTCGGGCCAACGTCCTGACTTTC

clone size: few
J gene: TRBJ1-5
D gene: NA
V gene: TRBV28
CDR3 protein: CASSPGGQGHNQPQHF
CDR3 DNA: TGTGCCAGCAGTCCCGGTGGCCAGGGACACAATCAGCCCCAGCATTTT

clone size: few
J gene: TRBJ2-7
D gene: NA
V gene: TRBV28
CDR3 protein: CASSSPQRGEQYF
CDR3 DNA: TGTGCCAGCAGTTCCCCGCAGAGAGGGGAGCAGTACTTC

clone size: medium-sized
J gene: TRBJ1-3
D gene: NA
V gene: TRBV5-1
CDR3 protein: CASSRDNSGNTIYF
CDR3 DNA: TGCGCCAGCAGCCGGGACAACTCTGGAAACACCATATATTTT

clone size: few
J gene: TRBJ2-3
D gene: TRBD2
V gene: TRBV5-1
CDR3 protein: CASGLAGTDTQYF
CDR3 DNA: TGCGCCAGCGGACTAGCAGGCACAGATACGCAGTATTTT

clone size: NA
J gene: TRBJ2-7
D gene: NA
V gene: TRBV25-1
CDR3 protein: CASSDSSNEQYF
CDR3 DNA: TGTGCCAGCAGTGACTCCTCTAACGAGCAGTACTTC

clone size: NA
J gene: TRBJ2-5
D gene: NA
V gene: TRBV7-3
CDR3 protein: CASSPWGQIQETQYF
CDR3 DNA: TGTGCCAGCAGCCCCTGGGGGCAGATACAAGAGACCCAGTACTTC

clone size: NA
J gene: TRBJ2-1
D gene: NA
V gene: TRBV27
CDR3 protein: CASSLGTSYNEQFF
CDR3 DNA: TGTGCCAGCAGTTTAGGCACCTCCTACAATGAGCAGTTCTTC

clone size: NA
J gene: TRBJ2-1
D gene: TRBD2
V gene: TRBV6-6
CDR3 protein: CASSYQRESHEQFF
CDR3 DNA: TGTGCCAGCAGTTACCAGCGGGAGTCCCATGAGCAGTTCTTC

clone size: large
J gene: TRBJ1-1
D gene: NA
V gene: TRBV7-6
CDR3 protein: CASSFAGDTEAFF
CDR3 DNA: TGTGCCAGCAGCTTCGCAGGGGACACTGAAGCTTTCTTT

clone size: few
J gene: TRBJ2-5
D gene: TRBD1
V gene: TRBV19
CDR3 protein: CASTGGGRETQYF
CDR3 DNA: TGTGCCAGTACAGGGGGCGGTCGGGAGACCCAGTACTTC

clone size: NA
J gene: TRBJ1-1
D gene: NA
V gene: TRBV15
CDR3 protein: CATSRKGYTEAFF
CDR3 DNA: TGTGCCACCAGCAGAAAGGGGTACACTGAAGCTTTCTTT

clone size: NA
J gene: TRBJ1-3
D gene: NA
V gene: TRBV11-2
CDR3 protein: CASSLTQGNPGNTIYF
CDR3 DNA: TGTGCCAGCAGCTTAACCCAGGGCAACCCTGGAAACACCATATATTTT

clone size: NA
J gene: TRBJ2-7
D gene: TRBD1
V gene: TRBV30
CDR3 protein: CAWGQGARYEQYF
CDR3 DNA: TGTGCCTGGGGACAGGGGGCGCGTTACGAGCAGTACTTC

clone size: few
J gene: TRBJ2-3
D gene: TRBD2
V gene: TRBV5-1
CDR3 protein: CASTSGISTDTQYF
CDR3 DNA: TGCGCCAGCACTAGCGGAATAAGCACAGATACGCAGTATTTT

clone size: few
J gene: TRBJ2-7
D gene: NA
V gene: TRBV18
CDR3 protein: CASSPSHRETEQYF
CDR3 DNA: TGTGCCAGCTCACCGTCCCACAGGGAGACCGAGCAGTACTTC

clone size: medium-sized
J gene: TRBJ2-7
D gene: TRBD2
V gene: TRBV5-4
CDR3 protein: CASSSRQTSGGTYEQYF
CDR3 DNA: TGTGCCAGCAGCTCGAGGCAGACTAGCGGGGGTACCTACGAGCAGTACTTC

clone size: NA
J gene: TRBJ2-2
D gene: NA
V gene: TRBV7-2
CDR3 protein: CASSLVPGIFTGELFF
CDR3 DNA: TGTGCCAGCAGCTTAGTTCCGGGTATCTTCACCGGGGAGCTGTTTTTT

clone size: NA
J gene: TRBJ2-4
D gene: NA
V gene: TRBV20-1
CDR3 protein: CSAVIINIQYF
CDR3 DNA: TGCAGTGCTGTTATTATAAACATTCAGTACTTC

clone size: few
J gene: TRBJ2-2
D gene: TRBD1
V gene: TRBV6-1
CDR3 protein: CASSGPWGQGAGELFF
CDR3 DNA: TGTGCCAGCAGTGGGCCCTGGGGACAGGGGGCCGGGGAGCTGTTTTTT

clone size: NA
J gene: TRBJ1-5
D gene: NA
V gene: TRBV7-2
CDR3 protein: CASSLRSDQPQHF
CDR3 DNA: TGTGCCAGCAGCTTAAGGAGTGATCAGCCCCAGCATTTT

clone size: few
J gene: TRBJ2-5
D gene: NA
V gene: TRBV5-4
CDR3 protein: CASSLRGWEIRETQYF
CDR3 DNA: TGTGCCAGCAGCTTGAGAGGGTGGGAGATTAGGGAGACCCAGTACTTC